This TCR beta chain was sequenced for a study of blood T cell repertoires in COVID-19. As for the study in general: COVID-19 samples collected from the United States, Italy and Spain covered acute and convalescent phases. PBMCs, B-cell-depleted T cells, or T cells were the source of the cDNA or gDNA that made up the material.

Original methodology: Reference gene primer amplification in the assay estimated nucleated cell counts. The assay was immunoSEQ multiplex PCR, and TCRdb's table has in-frame clones only and misses some. For V, J and clone size, that table is used; D and trimming come from the DNA. The sample records around 230,000 clones, roughly 80% being singletons. The V end was cut by 7 bases, the J end by 0 bases, with 22 bases between. This CDR3 region has 17 residues. The germline V gene has CDR1 MDHEN and CDR2 SYDVKM. The chain combines TRBV28 with TRBJ2-7, with D maybe TRBD2 (6 bases). The source is a woman of 80 years or more with acute or convalescent COVID-19. Material for sequencing was peripheral blood. The CDR3 region is CASTTRYGGLSSYEQYF. In DNA, the CDR3 is TGTGCCAGCACCACCCGGTATGGAGGGTTGAGCTCCTACGAGCAGTACTTC.